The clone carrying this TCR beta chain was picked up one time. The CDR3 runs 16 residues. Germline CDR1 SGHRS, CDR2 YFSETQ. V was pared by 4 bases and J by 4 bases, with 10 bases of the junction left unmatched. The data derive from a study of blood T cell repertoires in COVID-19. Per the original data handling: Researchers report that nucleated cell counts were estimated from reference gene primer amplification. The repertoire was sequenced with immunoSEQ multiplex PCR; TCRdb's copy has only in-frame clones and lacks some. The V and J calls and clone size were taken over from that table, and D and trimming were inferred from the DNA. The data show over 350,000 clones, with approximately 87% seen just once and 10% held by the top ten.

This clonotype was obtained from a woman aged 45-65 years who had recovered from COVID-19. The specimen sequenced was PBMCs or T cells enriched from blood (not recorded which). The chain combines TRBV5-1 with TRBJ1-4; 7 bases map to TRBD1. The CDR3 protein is CASSRGTTGRNEKLFF. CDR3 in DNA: TGCGCCAGCAGCCGGGGGACGACAGGGCGTAATGAAAAACTGTTTTTT.